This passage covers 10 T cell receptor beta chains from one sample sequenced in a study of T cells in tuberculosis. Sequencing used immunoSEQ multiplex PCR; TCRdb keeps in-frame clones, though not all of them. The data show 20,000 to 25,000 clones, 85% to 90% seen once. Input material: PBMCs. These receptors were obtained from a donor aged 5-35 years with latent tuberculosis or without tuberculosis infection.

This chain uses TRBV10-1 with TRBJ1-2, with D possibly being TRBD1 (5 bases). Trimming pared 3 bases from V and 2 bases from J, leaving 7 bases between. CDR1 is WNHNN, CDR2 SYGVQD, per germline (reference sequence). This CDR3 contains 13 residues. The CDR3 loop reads CASSEDRNYGYTF. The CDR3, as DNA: TGCGCCAGCAGTGAAGACAGAAACTATGGCTACACCTTC.

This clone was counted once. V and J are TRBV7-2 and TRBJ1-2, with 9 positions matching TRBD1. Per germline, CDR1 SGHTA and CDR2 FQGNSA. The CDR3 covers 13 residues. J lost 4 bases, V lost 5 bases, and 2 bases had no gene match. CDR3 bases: TGTGCCAGCAGCCAACAGGGGGCCTATGGCTACACCTTC. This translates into CASSQQGAYGYTF.

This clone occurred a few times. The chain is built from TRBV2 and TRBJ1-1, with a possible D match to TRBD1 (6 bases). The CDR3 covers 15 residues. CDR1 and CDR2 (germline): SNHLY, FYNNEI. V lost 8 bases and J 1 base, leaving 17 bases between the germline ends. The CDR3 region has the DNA TGTGCCAGCTCCTCCCGAGCAGGGGCGAACACTGAAGCTTTCTTT. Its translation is CASSSRAGANTEAFF. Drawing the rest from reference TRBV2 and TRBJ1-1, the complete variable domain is EPEVTQTPSHQVTQMGQEVILRCVPISNHLYFYWYRQILGQKVEFLVSFYNNEISEKSEIFDDQFSVERPDGSNFTLKIRSTKLEDSAMYFCASSSRAGANTEAFFGQGTRLTVV.

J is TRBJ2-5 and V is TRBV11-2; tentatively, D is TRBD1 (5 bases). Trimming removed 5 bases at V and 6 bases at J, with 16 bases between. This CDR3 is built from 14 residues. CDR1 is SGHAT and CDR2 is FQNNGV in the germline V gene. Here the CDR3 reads CASSRPGSIQTQYF. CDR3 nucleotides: TGTGCCAGCAGCCGCCCAGGGTCTATTCAGACCCAGTACTTC.

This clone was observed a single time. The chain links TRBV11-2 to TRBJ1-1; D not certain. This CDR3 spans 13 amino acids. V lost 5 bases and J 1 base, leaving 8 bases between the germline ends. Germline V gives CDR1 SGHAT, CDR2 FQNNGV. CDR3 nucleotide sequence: TGTGCCAGCAGCCTCGACACGAACACTGAAGCTTTCTTT. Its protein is CASSLDTNTEAFF.

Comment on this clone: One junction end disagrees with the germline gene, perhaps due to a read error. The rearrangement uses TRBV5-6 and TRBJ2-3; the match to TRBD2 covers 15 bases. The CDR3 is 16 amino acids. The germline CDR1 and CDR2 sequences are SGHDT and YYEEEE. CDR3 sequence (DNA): TGTGCCAGCAGCAGGACTAGCGGGGGGGCGTCAGATGCGCAGTATTTT. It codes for CASSRTSGGASDAQYF.

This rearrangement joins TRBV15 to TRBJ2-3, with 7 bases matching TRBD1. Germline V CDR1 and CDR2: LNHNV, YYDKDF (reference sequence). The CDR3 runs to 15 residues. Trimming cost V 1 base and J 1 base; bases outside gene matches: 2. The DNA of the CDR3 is TGTGCCACCAGCAGAGTGGACAGGCGCACAGATACGCAGTATTTT. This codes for CATSRVDRRTDTQYF.

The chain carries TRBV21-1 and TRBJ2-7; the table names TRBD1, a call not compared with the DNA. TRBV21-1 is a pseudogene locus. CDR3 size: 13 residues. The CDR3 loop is CAPGARPCYEQYF. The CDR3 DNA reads TGTGCCCCTGGGGCCCGACCCTGCTACGAGCAGTACTTC.

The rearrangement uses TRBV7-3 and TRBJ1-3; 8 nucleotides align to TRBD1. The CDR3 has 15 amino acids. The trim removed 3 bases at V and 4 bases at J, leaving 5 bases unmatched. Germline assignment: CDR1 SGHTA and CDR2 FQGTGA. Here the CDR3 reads CASSFQGASGNTIYF. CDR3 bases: TGTGCCAGCAGCTTTCAGGGGGCCTCAGGAAACACCATATATTTT.

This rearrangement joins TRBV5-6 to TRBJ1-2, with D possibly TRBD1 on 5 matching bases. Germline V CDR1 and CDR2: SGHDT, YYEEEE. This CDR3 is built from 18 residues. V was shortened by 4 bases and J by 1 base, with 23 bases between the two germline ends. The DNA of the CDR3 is TGTGCCAGCAGCCCCCCATCGGATAGGGGCGTCGGTAACTATGGCTACACCTTC. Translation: CASSPPSDRGVGNYGYTF.